This T cell receptor (beta chain) was identified in a study of T cells in localized non-small cell lung cancer. Trimming took off 5 bases at V and 4 bases at J, with 14 bases between the two ends. Germline V CDR1 and CDR2: SQVTM, ANQGSEA. The CDR3 runs 13 residues. The table came from immunoSEQ multiplex PCR; TCRdb's copy has only in-frame clones and leaves some out. The table shows around 92,000 clones, with approximately 91% occurring only once. The TCR sequence derives from a woman aged 40-69 years with stage II squamous cell lung carcinoma. The chain recombines TRBV29-1 with TRBJ1-2; possible D gene TRBD1, 5 bases. This sample comprised PBMCs, obtained before any cancer treatment. CDR3 nucleotides: TGCAGCGTTTCAGGGTTAAGGGGCTATGGCTACACCTTC. Amino acid sequence: CSVSGLRGYGYTF. The variable domain in full, with the rest retrieved from reference TRBV29-1 and TRBJ1-2, is SAVISQKPSRDICQRGTSLTIQCQVDSQVTMMFWYRQQPGQSLTLIATANQGSEATYESGFVIDKFPISRPNLTFSTLTVSNMSPEDSSIYLCSVSGLRGYGYTFGSGTRLTVV.